These 30 T cell receptor beta chains originate from one sample sequenced in a study of shared clonotypes between healthy human individuals (dated by TCRdb to 2018 to 2020). The protocol used for the library was the immunoSEQ multiplex PCR assay. The immuneACCESS repertoire file appears here via TCRdb, limited to in-frame rearrangements. These files lack a portion of the clones; in checked studies, under half of the deficit traces to unresolved V genes, and the cause of the others is not known. The sample yields under 350,000 clones; more than 75% were counted once. Of the sample, around 15% falls within the top ten clones. The sample consisted of memory CD8+ T cells sorted from blood. Interpreted using the paper, the cell subset or site label stands for: CD45RO+ cells pooled with CCR7-negative TemRA cells. The receptors here all came from a man in his late teens or twenties in good health.

The chain couples TRBV7-6 to TRBJ2-3; D is ambiguous. The germline V gene has CDR1 SGHVS and CDR2 FNYEAQ. CDR3 length: 14 residues. The V end lost 1 base, the J end lost 5 bases, and 10 bases lay between the germline ends. CDR3 DNA: TGTGCCAGCAGCTTAGAAAAGTTTGTAGATACGCAGTATTTT. Its translation is CASSLEKFVDTQYF.

Notes on this clone: One end of the junction is discordant with germline, which a read error may explain. The chain carries TRBV11-2 and TRBJ2-5, with 7 nucleotides matching TRBD1. Germline CDR1 reads SGHAT; CDR2 reads FQNNGV. This CDR3 spans 13 amino acids. The CDR3 region is CASSLETGLAQHF. The CDR3 DNA reads as TGTGCCAGCAGCTTAGAGACAGGGCTGGCCCAACACTTC.

The V and J genes are TRBV28 and TRBJ1-1; D is uncertain. This CDR3 has 14 residues. V was cut by 2 bases and J by 5 bases, with 12 bases left in between. Germline loops: CDR1 MDHEN, CDR2 SYDVKM. CDR3 bases: TGTGCCAGCAGTTTAGGGGTGGGCGGAACTGAAGCTTTCTTT. This codes for CASSLGVGGTEAFF.

This sequence joins TRBV28 and TRBJ1-2; no clear D. V was shortened by 5 bases and J by 4 bases, with 17 bases between the two germline ends. Germline loops: CDR1 MDHEN, CDR2 SYDVKM. The CDR3 has 15 residues. In DNA, the CDR3 is TGTGCCAGCAGTGCCGTCACCGATTCCCGCTATGGCTACACCTTC. Its protein is CASSAVTDSRYGYTF.

This clone has a single count. The rearrangement links TRBV5-1 to TRBJ1-1; TRBD1 agrees at 7 bases. Germline CDR1 SGHRS, CDR2 YFSETQ. The CDR3 is 16 residues long. Unmatched junction bases numbered 8, after V lost 2 bases and J lost 1 base. In DNA, the CDR3 is TGCGCCAGCAGCTTCTCAACAGGGGCGAAGAACACTGAAGCTTTCTTT. Protein: CASSFSTGAKNTEAFF.

The V and J genes are TRBV7-9 and TRBJ2-7; D gene unclear. The germline gives CDR1 SEHNR, CDR2 FQNEAQ (reference sequence). V was trimmed by 3 bases and J by 5 bases, leaving 11 bases between them. CDR3 length: 13 amino acids. The CDR3 protein is CASSFPNTHEQYF. DNA for the CDR3: TGTGCCAGCAGCTTCCCCAACACCCACGAGCAGTACTTC.

The chain links TRBV2 to TRBJ1-1, with unresolved D. CDR1 and CDR2 (germline): SNHLY, FYNNEI. The CDR3 runs 18 residues. The V and J ends lost 10 bases and 3 bases respectively, with 30 bases between them. The CDR3 is CATFEKDDSDNPDTEAFF. CDR3 sequence (DNA): TGTGCCACCTTTGAAAAAGACGATAGCGACAATCCGGACACTGAAGCTTTCTTT. The variable domain in full, with the rest retrieved from reference TRBV2 and TRBJ1-1, is EPEVTQTPSHQVTQMGQEVILRCVPISNHLYFYWYRQILGQKVEFLVSFYNNEISEKSEIFDDQFSVERPDGSNFTLKIRSTKLEDSAMYFCATFEKDDSDNPDTEAFFGQGTRLTVV.

The chain joins TRBV6-5 to TRBJ2-2; D perhaps matches TRBD1 (6 bases). V lost 6 bases to trimming and J lost 10 bases, with 21 bases between them. The CDR3 is 15 amino acids. Germline CDR1 reads MNHEY; CDR2 reads SVGAGI. This chain's CDR3 is CASSQETGSVKELFF. In nucleotides, the CDR3 is TGTGCCAGCAGCCAAGAGACAGGCTCCGTGAAGGAGCTGTTTTTT.

This chain joins TRBV5-3 and TRBJ2-4; weak D call: TRBD2 (6 bases). TRBV5-3 is an ORF; its function is uncertain. V was trimmed by 4 bases and J by 0 bases, leaving 11 bases between them. The CDR3 is made up of 15 amino acids. The CDR3 DNA reads TGTGCCAGAAGCCCGGGAGTCTTAGCCAAAAACATTCAGTACTTC. Translated, it gives CARSPGVLAKNIQYF.

This clone was counted only a few times. The chain couples TRBV28 to TRBJ2-2; 12 bases line up with TRBD1. Trimming took 1 base from V and 11 from J; bases not matched to a gene: 5. The CDR3 has 15 amino acids. Germline lookup yields CDR1 MDHEN and CDR2 SYDVKM. The CDR3: CASSLLGQGATELFF. CDR3 DNA: TGTGCCAGCAGTTTATTGGGACAGGGGGCTACAGAGCTGTTTTTT.

The genes are TRBV10-2 and TRBJ2-2; possibly TRBD1 for D (5 bases). The CDR3 covers 14 residues. Trimming took off 2 bases at V and 6 bases at J, with 10 bases between the two ends. From germline, CDR1 is WSHSY and CDR2 SAAADI. The chain's CDR3 is CASSEAGPPGELFF. The CDR3 region has the DNA TGCGCCAGCAGTGAGGCAGGGCCCCCCGGGGAGCTGTTTTTT.

V is TRBV7-9 and J is TRBJ1-2; 10 nucleotides agree with TRBD1. The CDR3 covers 17 residues. Germline V CDR1 and CDR2: SEHNR, FQNEAQ (reference sequence). The V segment lost 4 bases and the J segment 6 bases; nucleotides outside the gene matches: 14. DNA for the CDR3: TGTGCCAGCAGCTCAATAGGGGACAGGGGATTATTGGATGGCTACACCTTC. Translation: CASSSIGDRGLLDGYTF.

The rearrangement uses TRBV7-9 and TRBJ2-3; 7 positions agree with TRBD2. Germline trimming cut 6 bases from V and 6 bases from J; bases unmatched to any gene: 12. The germline V gene has CDR1 SEHNR and CDR2 FQNEAQ (reference sequence). This CDR3 has 15 residues. CDR3 nucleotide sequence: TGTGCCAGCAGATGGGTAGCGGGCTACAGCGATACGCAGTATTTT. The encoded protein is CASRWVAGYSDTQYF. Filled out from reference TRBV7-9 and TRBJ2-3, the complete variable domain reads DTGVSQNPRHKITKRGQNVTFRCDPISEHNRLYWYRQTLGQGPEFLTYFQNEAQLEKSRLLSDRFSAERPKGSFSTLEIQRTEQGDSAMYLCASRWVAGYSDTQYFGPGTRLTVL.

This clone appeared once. This sequence joins TRBV11-2 and TRBJ2-5, with D perhaps being TRBD1 or TRBD2 (5 bases each). The length of the CDR3 is 14 residues. V was trimmed by 5 bases and J by 2 bases, leaving 12 bases between them. Germline V CDR1 and CDR2: SGHAT, FQNNGV. CDR3 region: CASSPNWGQETQYF. The CDR3 DNA follows: TGTGCCAGCAGCCCCAACTGGGGGCAAGAGACCCAGTACTTC.

The chain links TRBV6-1 to TRBJ2-5, with no clear D. The CDR3 runs to 11 residues. Trimming took off 5 bases at V and 5 bases at J, with 6 bases between the two ends. Germline V gives CDR1 MNHNS, CDR2 SASEGT. The CDR3 DNA reads TGTGCCAGCAGTCCCTTGGAGACCCAGTACTTC. Translating it yields CASSPLETQYF.

The chain combines TRBV5-1 with TRBJ2-3; D possibly corresponds to TRBD2 (5 bases). CDR3 size: 17 residues. Germline loops: CDR1 SGHRS, CDR2 YFSETQ. Trimming pared 4 bases from V and 2 bases from J, leaving 20 bases between. CDR3 nucleotide sequence: TGCGCCAGCAGCGTAGCCCCTAGCTTTACGGCCACAGATACGCAGTATTTT. Protein sequence: CASSVAPSFTATDTQYF.

This clone was seen repeatedly, ten times or more. This chain joins TRBV30 and TRBJ2-3, with D possibly being TRBD2 (6 bases). The CDR3 consists of 22 residues. V lost 1 base and J lost 0, with 32 bases in between. Germline CDR1 is GTSNPN and CDR2 is SVGIG (reference sequence). The CDR3 region has the DNA TGTGCCTGGAGTGCCGGACTATTGCGGGACGCGCCAAAACACACTAGCACAGATACGCAGTATTTT. Protein: CAWSAGLLRDAPKHTSTDTQYF. The complete variable domain, with remaining parts taken from reference TRBV30 and TRBJ2-3, reads SQTIHQWPATLVQPVGSPLSLECTVEGTSNPNLYWYRQAAGRGLQLLFYSVGIGQISSEVPQNLSASRPQDRQFILSSKKLLLSDSGFYLCAWSAGLLRDAPKHTSTDTQYFGPGTRLTVL.

This clone has only one observation. This rearrangement joins TRBV15 to TRBJ2-1, with D possibly TRBD2 on 6 matching bases. The CDR3 is made up of 14 amino acids. Trimming pared 7 bases from V and 3 bases from J, leaving 13 bases between. Germline V CDR1 and CDR2: LNHNV, YYDKDF (reference sequence). CDR3 bases: TGTGCCACCAAAGCGGGCCAAGACTACAATGAGCAGTTCTTC. Protein sequence: CATKAGQDYNEQFF.

For the CDR3, the DNA is TGTGCCAGCAGTTTTTACCCAGGGGGGGGCACAGATACGCAGTATTTT. It is translated as CASSFYPGGGTDTQYF. J is TRBJ2-3 and V is TRBV27; D is tentatively TRBD1 or TRBD2 (7 bases each). The CDR3 consists of 16 residues. Germline loops: CDR1 MNHEY, CDR2 SMNVEV (reference sequence). V was cut by 3 bases and J by 1 base, with 14 bases left in between.

The CDR3 sequence: CASSLAGGTPLSGANVLTF. The CDR3 DNA follows: TGCGCCAGCAGCTTGGCCGGGGGGACACCCCTCTCTGGGGCCAACGTCCTGACTTTC. The chain is built from TRBV5-1 and TRBJ2-6; tentatively, D is TRBD2 (7 bases). The CDR3 has 19 residues. CDR1 is SGHRS, CDR2 YFSETQ, per germline. Trimming left V 0 bases short and J 0 bases short, with 16 bases between.

This rearrangement joins TRBV6-4 to TRBJ1-5, with D possibly being TRBD1 (5 bases). Looked up from germline, CDR1 is MRHNA and CDR2 is SNTAGT. Trimming took off 8 bases at V and 7 bases at J, with 21 bases between the two ends. The CDR3 loop spans 15 amino acids. For the CDR3, the DNA is TGTGCCAGCGGGGGACCCCACGGCCCAAGACAGCCCCAGCATTTT. Encoded protein: CASGGPHGPRQPQHF.

The rearrangement joins TRBV4-1 to TRBJ1-2; possible D gene TRBD1, 6 bases. In germline, CDR1 is MGHRA, CDR2 YSYEKL. The CDR3 is 14 residues long. V lost 3 bases to trimming and J lost 8 bases, with 16 bases between them. The CDR3 DNA is TGCGCCAGCAGCCAGCCCATGGAGGGGGTCGGCTACACCTTC. Its translation is CASSQPMEGVGYTF.

The chain joins TRBV30 to TRBJ2-7; tentative D call: TRBD1 (6 bases). The CDR3 has 13 residues. CDR1 and CDR2 from the germline V gene are GTSNPN and SVGIG (reference sequence). The ends were cut back, 4 bases at V and 3 bases at J, with 13 bases in the middle. The CDR3: CAWNEGTSYEQYF. The CDR3 DNA is TGTGCCTGGAATGAAGGGACAAGCTACGAGCAGTACTTC. Complete variable domain (other parts from reference TRBV30 and TRBJ2-7): SQTIHQWPATLVQPVGSPLSLECTVEGTSNPNLYWYRQAAGRGLQLLFYSVGIGQISSEVPQNLSASRPQDRQFILSSKKLLLSDSGFYLCAWNEGTSYEQYFGPGTRLTVT.

To note about this clone: Other DNA sequences in this sample translate to the same CDR3. The genes are TRBV5-1 and TRBJ2-7, with D possibly being TRBD1 (5 bases). The CDR3 sequence is 13 residues long. Germline lookup yields CDR1 SGHRS and CDR2 YFSETQ. The germline V and J ends were trimmed by 1 base and 1 base, with 6 bases remaining between them. The CDR3 DNA reads as TGCGCCAGCAGCTTGACAGGTTCCTACGAGCAGTACTTC. Protein sequence: CASSLTGSYEQYF.

This rearrangement joins TRBV13 to TRBJ2-4, with 7 bases aligning to TRBD1. Per germline, CDR1 PRHDT and CDR2 FYEKMQ (reference sequence). J was trimmed by 5 bases and V by 2 bases; bases with no gene match: 0. CDR3 length equals 13 residues. In DNA, the CDR3 is TGTGCCAGCAGCTTAAGGGGGCAAAACATTCAGTACTTC. Residues: CASSLRGQNIQYF.

The chain combines TRBV9 with TRBJ2-1; D perhaps matches TRBD2 (6 bases). Trimming shortened V by 0 bases and J by 6 bases, and 13 bases separated the two germline ends. Looked up from germline, CDR1 is SGDLS and CDR2 is YYNGEE. The CDR3 loop spans 15 amino acids. CDR3 DNA sequence: TGTGCCAGCAGCGTAGGGGGGACTTGGCTCAATGAGCAGTTCTTC. Translating it yields CASSVGGTWLNEQFF.

V gene TRBV4-3 combines with J gene TRBJ2-7; no clear D. The length of the CDR3 is 14 residues. Per the germline V gene, CDR1 is LGHNA and CDR2 is YSLEER. V gave up 1 base and J gave up 1 base, with 8 bases separating them. The CDR3 protein is CASSQVYASYEQYF. CDR3 coding DNA: TGCGCCAGCAGCCAAGTTTATGCATCCTACGAGCAGTACTTC.

CDR3 in amino acids: CASSDQGLYGYTF. CDR3 DNA sequence: TGTGCCAGCAGTGATCAGGGACTCTATGGCTACACCTTC. V is TRBV25-1 and J is TRBJ1-2, with D perhaps TRBD1 (5 bases). The CDR3 loop spans 13 amino acids. The germline V gene encodes CDR1 MGHDK and CDR2 SYGVNS. Trimming left V 3 bases short and J 4 bases short, with 9 bases between.

This clone was counted a single time. The chain's CDR3 is CASSPRQVTYEQYF. Written as DNA, the CDR3 is TGTGCCAGCTCACCACGGCAGGTAACCTACGAGCAGTACTTC. The chain combines TRBV18 with TRBJ2-7; D gene ambiguous. V lost 1 base to trimming and J lost 2 bases, with 9 bases between them. From germline, CDR1 is KGHSH and CDR2 LQKENI. The CDR3 has 14 amino acids.

V gene TRBV7-9 combines with J gene TRBJ2-6; D uncertain. Trimming removed 5 bases from V and 0 bases from J, with 8 bases in between. The CDR3 totals 15 residues. Germline CDR1 SEHNR, CDR2 FQNEAQ (reference sequence). The CDR3 nucleotides are TGTGCCAGCAGCCGCACGTACTCTGGGGCCAACGTCCTGACTTTC. Amino acid sequence: CASSRTYSGANVLTF.